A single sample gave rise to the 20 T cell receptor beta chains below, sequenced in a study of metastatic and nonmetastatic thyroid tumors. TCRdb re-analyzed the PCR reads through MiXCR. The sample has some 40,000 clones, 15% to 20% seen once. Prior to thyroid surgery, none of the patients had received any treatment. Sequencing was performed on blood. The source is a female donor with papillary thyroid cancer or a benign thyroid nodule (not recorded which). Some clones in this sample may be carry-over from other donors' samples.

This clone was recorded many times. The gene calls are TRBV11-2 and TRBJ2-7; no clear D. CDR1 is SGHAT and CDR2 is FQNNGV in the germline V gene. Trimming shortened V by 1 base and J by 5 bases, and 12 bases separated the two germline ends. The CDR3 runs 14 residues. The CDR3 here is CASSLVPGSHEQYF. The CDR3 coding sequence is TGTGCCAGCAGCTTAGTTCCAGGTTCCCACGAGCAGTACTTC.

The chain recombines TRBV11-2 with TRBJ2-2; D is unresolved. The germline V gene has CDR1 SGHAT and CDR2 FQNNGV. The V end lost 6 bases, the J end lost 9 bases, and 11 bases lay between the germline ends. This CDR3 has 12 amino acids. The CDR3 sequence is CASRTPGRELFF. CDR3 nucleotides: TGTGCCAGCAGGACCCCTGGCAGGGAGCTGTTTTTT.

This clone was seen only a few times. CDR3 region: CASRDSSTQYF. CDR3 coding DNA: TGTGCCAGCAGGGACTCGTCTACGCAGTATTTT. This chain uses TRBV12-3 or TRBV12-4 with TRBJ2-3; the D gene is possibly TRBD2 (5 bases). V gave up 6 bases and J gave up 8 bases, with 9 bases separating them. The CDR3 contains 11 residues.

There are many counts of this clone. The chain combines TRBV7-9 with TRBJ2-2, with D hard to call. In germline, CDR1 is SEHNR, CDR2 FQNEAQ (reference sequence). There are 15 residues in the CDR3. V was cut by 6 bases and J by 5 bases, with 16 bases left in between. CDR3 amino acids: CASRPPGVTTGELFF. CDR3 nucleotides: TGTGCCAGCAGGCCTCCTGGGGTTACTACCGGGGAGCTGTTTTTT.

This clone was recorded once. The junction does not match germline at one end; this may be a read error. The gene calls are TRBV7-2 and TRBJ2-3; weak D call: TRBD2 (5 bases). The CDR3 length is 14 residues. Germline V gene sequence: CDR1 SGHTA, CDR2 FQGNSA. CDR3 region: CASSLGGLSDTQYF. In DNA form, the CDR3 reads TGTGCCAGCAGCTTAGGAGGACTCTCAGATACACAGTATTTT. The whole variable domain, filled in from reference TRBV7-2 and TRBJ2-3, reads GAGVSQSPSNKVTEKGKDVELRCDPISGHTALYWYRQSLGQGLEFLIYFQGNSAPDKSGLPSDRFSAERTGGSVSTLTIQRTQQEDSAVYLCASSLGGLSDTQYFGPGTRLTVL.

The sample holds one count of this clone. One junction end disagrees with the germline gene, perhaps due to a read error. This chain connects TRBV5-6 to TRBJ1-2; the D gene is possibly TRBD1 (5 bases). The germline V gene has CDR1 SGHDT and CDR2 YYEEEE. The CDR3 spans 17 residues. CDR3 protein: CASSLETVTVINYGYTF. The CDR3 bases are TGTGCCAGCAGCTTGGAAACCGTGACAGTGATTAACTATGGCTACACATTC.

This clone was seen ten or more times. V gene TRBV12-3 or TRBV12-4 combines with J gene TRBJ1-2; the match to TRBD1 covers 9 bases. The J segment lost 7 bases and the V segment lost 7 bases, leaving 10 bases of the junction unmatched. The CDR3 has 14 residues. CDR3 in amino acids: CASTGTGPQRGYTF. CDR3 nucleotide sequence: TGTGCCAGCACCGGGACAGGGCCCCAACGTGGCTACACCTTC.

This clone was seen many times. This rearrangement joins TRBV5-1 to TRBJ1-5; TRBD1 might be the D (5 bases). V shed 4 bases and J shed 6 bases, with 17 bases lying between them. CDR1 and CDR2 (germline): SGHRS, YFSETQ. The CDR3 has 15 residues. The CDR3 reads CASSTGAAGGQPQHF. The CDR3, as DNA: TGCGCCAGCAGCACCGGTGCAGCCGGGGGTCAGCCCCAGCATTTT.

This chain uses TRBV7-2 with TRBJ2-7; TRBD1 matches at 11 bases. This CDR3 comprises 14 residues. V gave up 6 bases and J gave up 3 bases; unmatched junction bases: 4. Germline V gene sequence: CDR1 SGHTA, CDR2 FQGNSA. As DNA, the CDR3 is TGTGCCAGCAGTGCCGGGACAGGGGGCTACGAGCAGTACTTC. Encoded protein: CASSAGTGGYEQYF.

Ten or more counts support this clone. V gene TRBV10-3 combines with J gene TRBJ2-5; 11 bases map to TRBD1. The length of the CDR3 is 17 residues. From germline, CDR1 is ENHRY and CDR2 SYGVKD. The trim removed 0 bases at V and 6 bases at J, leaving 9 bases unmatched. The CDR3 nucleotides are TGTGCCATCAGTGAGTCCAAGGGGACAGGGGGTAGACAGACCCAGTACTTC. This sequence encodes CAISESKGTGGRQTQYF.

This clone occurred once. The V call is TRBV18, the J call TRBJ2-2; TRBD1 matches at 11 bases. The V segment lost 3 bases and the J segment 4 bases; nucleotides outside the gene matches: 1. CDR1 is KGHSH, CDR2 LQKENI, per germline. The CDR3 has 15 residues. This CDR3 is CASSPGQGGTGELFF. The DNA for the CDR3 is TGTGCCAGCTCACCGGGACAGGGGGGCACCGGGGAGCTGTTTTTT.

This chain's CDR3 is CASSEGAWIGYEQYF. CDR3 bases: TGTGCCAGCAGTGAAGGTGCATGGATTGGCTACGAGCAGTACTTC. The chain combines TRBV2 with TRBJ2-7; D unclear. This CDR3 has 15 residues. Germline V gives CDR1 SNHLY, CDR2 FYNNEI. V lost 1 base and J 3 bases, leaving 13 bases between the germline ends. Using reference TRBV2 and TRBJ2-7 for the parts outside the CDR3, the full variable domain is EPEVTQTPSHQVTQMGQEVILRCVPISNHLYFYWYRQILGQKVEFLVSFYNNEISEKSEIFDDQFSVERPDGSNFTLKIRSTKLEDSAMYFCASSEGAWIGYEQYFGPGTRLTVT.

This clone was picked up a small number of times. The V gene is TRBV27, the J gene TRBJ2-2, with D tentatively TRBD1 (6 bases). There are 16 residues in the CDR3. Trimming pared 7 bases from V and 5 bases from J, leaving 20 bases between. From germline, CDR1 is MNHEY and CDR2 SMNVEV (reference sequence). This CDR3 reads CASTGRDRRRTGELFF. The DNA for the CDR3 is TGTGCCAGCACCGGGCGAGACAGGAGACGAACCGGGGAGCTGTTTTTT.

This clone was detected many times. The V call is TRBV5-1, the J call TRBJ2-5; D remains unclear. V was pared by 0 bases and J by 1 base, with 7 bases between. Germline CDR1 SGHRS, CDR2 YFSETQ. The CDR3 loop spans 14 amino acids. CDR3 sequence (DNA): TGCGCCAGCAGCTTGGAGTCAGGCCAAGAGACCCAGTACTTC. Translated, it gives CASSLESGQETQYF.

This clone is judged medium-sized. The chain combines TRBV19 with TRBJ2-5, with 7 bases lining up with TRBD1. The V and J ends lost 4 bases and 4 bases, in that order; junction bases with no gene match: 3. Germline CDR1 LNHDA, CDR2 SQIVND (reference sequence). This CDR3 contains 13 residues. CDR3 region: CASSRDSVETQYF. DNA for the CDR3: TGTGCCAGTAGTAGGGACAGTGTAGAGACCCAGTACTTC.

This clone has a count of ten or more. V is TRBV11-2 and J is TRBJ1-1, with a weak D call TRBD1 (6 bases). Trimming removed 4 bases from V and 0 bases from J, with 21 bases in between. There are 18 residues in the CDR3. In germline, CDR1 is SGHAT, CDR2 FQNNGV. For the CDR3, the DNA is TGTGCCAGCAGCTCACCGACTTCAGGGGCTCAGGTGAACACTGAAGCTTTCTTT. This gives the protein CASSSPTSGAQVNTEAFF.

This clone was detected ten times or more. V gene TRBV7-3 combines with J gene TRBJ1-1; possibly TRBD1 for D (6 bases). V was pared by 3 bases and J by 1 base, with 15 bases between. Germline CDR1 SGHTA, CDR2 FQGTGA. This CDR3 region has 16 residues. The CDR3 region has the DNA TGTGCCAGCAGCTTGGGGGCCAGTAAAAGGAACACTGAAGCTTTCTTT. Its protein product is CASSLGASKRNTEAFF.

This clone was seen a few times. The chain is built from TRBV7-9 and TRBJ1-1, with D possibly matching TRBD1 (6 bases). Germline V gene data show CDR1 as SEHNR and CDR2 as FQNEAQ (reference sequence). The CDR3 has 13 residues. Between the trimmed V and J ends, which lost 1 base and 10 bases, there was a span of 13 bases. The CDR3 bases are TGTGCCAGCAGCTTAGGGGGGGGGCCTGGAGCTTTCTTT. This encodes CASSLGGGPGAFF.

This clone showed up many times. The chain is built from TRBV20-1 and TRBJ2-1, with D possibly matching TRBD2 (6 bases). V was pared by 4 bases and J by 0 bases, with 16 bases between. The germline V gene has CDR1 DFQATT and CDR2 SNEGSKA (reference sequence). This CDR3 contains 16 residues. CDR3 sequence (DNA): TGCAGTGCTACTCCCATTACCGGGAGCTCCTACAATGAGCAGTTCTTC. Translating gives CSATPITGSSYNEQFF.

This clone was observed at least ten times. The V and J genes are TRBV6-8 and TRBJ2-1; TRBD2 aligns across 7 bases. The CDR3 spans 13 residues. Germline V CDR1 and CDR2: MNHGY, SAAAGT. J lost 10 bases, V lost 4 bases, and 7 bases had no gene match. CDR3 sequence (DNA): TGTGCCAGCAGTTGGCGGGAGATTTGGGAGCAGTTCTTC. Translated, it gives CASSWREIWEQFF.